These 8 T cell receptor beta chains were sequenced from one sample in a study of identifying expanded T cells in peripheral blood. Assay: immunoSEQ multiplex PCR; the TCRdb copy retains only in-frame clones and omits some. The sample lists about 85,000 clones, 85% to 90% seen once, with roughly 19% in the top ten. Material for sequencing was blood. The receptors were gathered from a person aged 18 to 70 in good health.

V usage is TRBV10-3 and J usage is TRBJ1-5; D ambiguous. The germline V and J ends were trimmed by 2 bases and 0 bases, with 8 bases remaining between them. The CDR3 spans 15 residues. CDR1 and CDR2 (germline): ENHRY, SYGVKD. DNA of the CDR3: TGTGCCATCAGTGAGCAGGTGGGTAGCAATCAGCCCCAGCATTTT. Translation: CAISEQVGSNQPQHF.

This sequence joins TRBV15 and TRBJ2-2; D is undetermined. Trimming shortened V by 5 bases and J by 2 bases, and 6 bases separated the two germline ends. In germline, CDR1 is LNHNV, CDR2 YYDKDF (reference sequence). The CDR3 runs to 13 residues. CDR3 sequence reads: CATSEENTGELFF. The DNA of the CDR3 is TGTGCCACCAGCGAGGAAAACACCGGGGAGCTGTTTTTT.

This rearrangement joins TRBV9 to TRBJ2-3, with unresolved D. V lost 0 bases to trimming and J lost 9 bases, with 8 bases between them. CDR3 length: 12 residues. CDR1 is SGDLS and CDR2 is YYNGEE in the germline V gene. Here the CDR3 reads CASSVGGGTQYF. The CDR3 nucleotides read TGTGCCAGCAGCGTAGGAGGCGGAACGCAGTATTTT.

This chain connects TRBV5-1 to TRBJ1-6, with TRBD1 identical over 7 bases. Trimming at V came to 3 bases and at J to 8 bases, leaving 5 bases not matched to a gene. Germline CDR1 and CDR2: SGHRS and YFSETQ. The CDR3 loop spans 14 amino acids. The CDR3 DNA follows: TGCGCCAGCAGCTCGACAGGGACCGATTCACCCCTCCACTTT. This gives the protein CASSSTGTDSPLHF. Supplemented by reference TRBV5-1 and TRBJ1-6, the full variable domain reads KAGVTQTPRYLIKTRGQQVTLSCSPISGHRSVSWYQQTPGQGLQFLFEYFSETQRNKGNFPGRFSGRQFSNSRSEMNVSTLELGDSALYLCASSSTGTDSPLHFGNGTRLTVT.

The chain combines TRBV4-2 with TRBJ1-1; D is possibly TRBD1 (6 bases). V gave up 0 bases and J gave up 0 bases, with 14 bases separating them. Looked up from germline, CDR1 is LGHNA and CDR2 is YNFKEQ. The CDR3 covers 17 residues. This CDR3 is CASSQDGAGVMNTEAFF. The DNA of the CDR3 is TGTGCCAGCAGCCAAGATGGAGCAGGGGTTATGAACACTGAAGCTTTCTTT.

J is TRBJ2-1 and V is TRBV4-1; 8 nucleotides line up with TRBD2. Germline CDR1 and CDR2: MGHRA and YSYEKL. V shed 1 base and J 6 bases; nucleotides not matched to a gene: 2. This CDR3 contains 14 residues. The CDR3 is CASSQATSVNEQFF. CDR3 nucleotide sequence: TGCGCCAGCAGCCAAGCGACTAGCGTCAATGAGCAGTTCTTC.

Concerning this clone: Its ends do not fully match the called genes, so a read error is possible. The rearrangement joins TRBV13 to TRBJ2-4; TRBD2 might be the D (6 bases). This CDR3 spans 14 amino acids. Germline CDR1 and CDR2: PRHDT and FYEKMQ (reference sequence). DNA for the CDR3: TGTGCCAGCAGCTTTGAAAGCCGCGGGGAACCTGAGCACTTC. Its translation is CASSFESRGEPEHF.

V usage is TRBV27 and J usage is TRBJ1-1; the D is unclear. CDR1 and CDR2 from the germline V gene are MNHEY and SMNVEV (reference sequence). V lost 1 base to trimming and J lost 9 bases, with 12 bases between them. The CDR3 spans 13 residues. DNA of the CDR3: TGTGCCAGCAGTTTATATCCGGAGTACCAAGCTTTCTTT. Translating gives CASSLYPEYQAFF.